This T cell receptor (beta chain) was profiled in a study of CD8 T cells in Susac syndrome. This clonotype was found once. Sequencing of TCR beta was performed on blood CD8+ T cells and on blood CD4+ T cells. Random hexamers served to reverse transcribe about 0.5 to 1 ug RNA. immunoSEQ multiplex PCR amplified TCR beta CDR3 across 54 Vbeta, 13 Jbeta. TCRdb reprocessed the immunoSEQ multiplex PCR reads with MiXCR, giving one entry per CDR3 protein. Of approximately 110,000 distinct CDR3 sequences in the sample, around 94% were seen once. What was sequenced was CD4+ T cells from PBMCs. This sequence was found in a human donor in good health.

The CDR3 sequence: CASSKAAAGGGYGYTF. DNA of the CDR3: TGTGCCAGCAGCAAAGCCGCGGCAGGCGGGGGCTATGGCTACACCTTC. J is TRBJ1-2 and V is TRBV21-1. TRBV21-1 is a pseudogene locus. The CDR3 is made up of 16 amino acids.